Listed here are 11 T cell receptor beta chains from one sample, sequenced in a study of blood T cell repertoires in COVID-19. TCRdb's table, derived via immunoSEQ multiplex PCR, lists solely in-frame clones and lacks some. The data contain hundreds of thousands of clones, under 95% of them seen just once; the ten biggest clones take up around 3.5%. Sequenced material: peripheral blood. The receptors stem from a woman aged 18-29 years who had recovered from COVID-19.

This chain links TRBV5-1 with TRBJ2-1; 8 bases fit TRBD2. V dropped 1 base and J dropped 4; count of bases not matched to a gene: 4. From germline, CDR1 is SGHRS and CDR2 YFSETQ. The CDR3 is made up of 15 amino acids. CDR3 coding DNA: TGCGCCAGCAGCTTGACGGGGGGGTTATACAATGAGCAGTTCTTC. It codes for CASSLTGGLYNEQFF.

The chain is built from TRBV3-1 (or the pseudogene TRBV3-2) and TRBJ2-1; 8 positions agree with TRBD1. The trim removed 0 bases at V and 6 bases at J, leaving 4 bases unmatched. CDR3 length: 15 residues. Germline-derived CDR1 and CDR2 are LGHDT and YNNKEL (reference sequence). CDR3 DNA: TGTGCCAGCAGCCAAGAACAGGGGGTCTTCAATGAGCAGTTCTTC. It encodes CASSQEQGVFNEQFF.

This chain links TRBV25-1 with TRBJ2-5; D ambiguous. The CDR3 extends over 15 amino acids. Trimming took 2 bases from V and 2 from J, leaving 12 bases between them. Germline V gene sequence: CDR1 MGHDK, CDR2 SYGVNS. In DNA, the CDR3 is TGTGCCAGCAGTGAACTTTGGCAAATTCAAGAGACCCAGTACTTC. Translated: CASSELWQIQETQYF.

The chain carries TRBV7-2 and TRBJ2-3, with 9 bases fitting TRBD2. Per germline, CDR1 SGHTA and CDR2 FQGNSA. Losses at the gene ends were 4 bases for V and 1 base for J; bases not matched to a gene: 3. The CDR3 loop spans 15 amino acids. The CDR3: CASSSTSGGTDTQYF. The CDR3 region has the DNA TGTGCCAGCAGCTCGACTAGCGGCGGCACAGATACGCAGTATTTT.

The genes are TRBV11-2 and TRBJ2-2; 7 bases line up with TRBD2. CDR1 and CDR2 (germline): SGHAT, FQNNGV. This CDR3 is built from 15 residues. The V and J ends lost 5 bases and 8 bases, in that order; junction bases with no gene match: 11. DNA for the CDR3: TGTGCCAGCAGCACAAGGACGAGCGGGGCTGGGGAGCTGTTTTTT. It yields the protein CASSTRTSGAGELFF.

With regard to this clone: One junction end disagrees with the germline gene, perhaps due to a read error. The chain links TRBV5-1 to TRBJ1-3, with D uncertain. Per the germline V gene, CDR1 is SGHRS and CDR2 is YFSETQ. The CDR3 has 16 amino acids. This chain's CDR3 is CASSLDGESSGNTIYF. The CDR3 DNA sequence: TGCGCCAGCAGTTTGGACGGAGAGAGCTCTGGAAACACCATATATTTT.

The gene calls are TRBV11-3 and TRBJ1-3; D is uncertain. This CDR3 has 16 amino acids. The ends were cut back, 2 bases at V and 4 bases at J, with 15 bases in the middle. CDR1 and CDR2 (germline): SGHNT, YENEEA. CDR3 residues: CASSLSYLGTGNTIYF. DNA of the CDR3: TGTGCCAGCAGCTTATCTTACCTAGGAACCGGAAACACCATATATTTT.

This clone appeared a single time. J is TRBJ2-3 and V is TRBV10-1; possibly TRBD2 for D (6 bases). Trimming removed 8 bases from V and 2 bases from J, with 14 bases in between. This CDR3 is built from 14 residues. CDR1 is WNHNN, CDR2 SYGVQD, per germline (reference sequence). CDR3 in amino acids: CASVSGADTDTQYF. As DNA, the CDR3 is TGCGCCAGCGTTAGCGGAGCGGACACAGATACGCAGTATTTT.

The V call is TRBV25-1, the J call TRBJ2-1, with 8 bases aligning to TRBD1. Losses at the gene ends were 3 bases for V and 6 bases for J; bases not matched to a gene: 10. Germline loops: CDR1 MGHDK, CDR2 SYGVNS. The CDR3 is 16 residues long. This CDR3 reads CASSDRGRGPLNEQFF. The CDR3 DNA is TGTGCCAGCAGTGATCGAGGCAGGGGGCCCCTCAATGAGCAGTTCTTC.

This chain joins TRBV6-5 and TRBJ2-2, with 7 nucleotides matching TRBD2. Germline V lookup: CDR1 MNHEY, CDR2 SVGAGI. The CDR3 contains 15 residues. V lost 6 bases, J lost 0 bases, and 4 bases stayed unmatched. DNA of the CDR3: TGTGCCAGCAGCGCCGGGAGGACGAACACCGGGGAGCTGTTTTTT. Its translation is CASSAGRTNTGELFF.

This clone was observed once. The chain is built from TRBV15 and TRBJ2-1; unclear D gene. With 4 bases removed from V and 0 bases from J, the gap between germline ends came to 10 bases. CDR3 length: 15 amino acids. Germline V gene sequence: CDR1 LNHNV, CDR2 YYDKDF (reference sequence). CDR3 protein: CATSTSSRSYNEQFF. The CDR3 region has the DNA TGTGCCACCAGCACTAGTTCTCGCTCCTACAATGAGCAGTTCTTC.